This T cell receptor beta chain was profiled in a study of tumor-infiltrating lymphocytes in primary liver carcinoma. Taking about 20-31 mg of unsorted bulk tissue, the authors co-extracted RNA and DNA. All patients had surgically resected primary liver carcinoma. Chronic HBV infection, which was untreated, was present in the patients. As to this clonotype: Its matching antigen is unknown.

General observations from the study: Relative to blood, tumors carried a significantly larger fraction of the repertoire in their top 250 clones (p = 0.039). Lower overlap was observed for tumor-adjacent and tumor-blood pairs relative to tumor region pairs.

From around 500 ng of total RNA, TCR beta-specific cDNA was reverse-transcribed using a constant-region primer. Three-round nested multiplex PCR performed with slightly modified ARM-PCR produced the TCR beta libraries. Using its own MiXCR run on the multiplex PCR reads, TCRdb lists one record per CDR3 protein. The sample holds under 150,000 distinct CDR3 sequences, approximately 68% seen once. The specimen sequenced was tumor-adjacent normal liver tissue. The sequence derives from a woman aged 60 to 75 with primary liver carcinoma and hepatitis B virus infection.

The CDR3, as DNA: TGTGCCAGCAGTGAGACGGGCCGAAGCAATCAGCCCCAGCATTTT. It yields the protein CASSETGRSNQPQHF. V and J are TRBV6-1 and TRBJ1-5; the D is unclear. CDR3 length: 15 amino acids. The V gene lost 3 bases and the J gene lost 1 base, with 10 bases spanning the gap. Germline V gene sequence: CDR1 MNHNS, CDR2 SASEGT.